This entry features one T cell receptor (beta chain) sequence. The antigen is undetermined. The sample is drawn from a study of cytomegalovirus exposure and HLA in healthy donors. Study results and limitations: TCR beta chain V- and J-gene trimming was linked, in a later analysis, to a missense variant in DCLRE1C.

The CDR3 extends over 15 amino acids. The germline gives CDR1 SGHTA, CDR2 FQGNSA. Primers included in the PCR were 60 Vbeta and 13 Jbeta primers. Sequencing was performed with immunoSEQ multiplex PCR; in TCRdb, only in-frame clones are kept and a portion is missing. The repertoire includes some 200,000 clones, 81% of them detected once, and approximately 3.8% sits in the top ten. This chain uses TRBV7-2 with TRBJ2-5, with 10 bases that match TRBD1. The DNA end favors TRBJ2-7, so the J call may be wrong. The receptor's source is a man over 45 in good health and CMV-seronegative. Sequenced: PBMCs. The CDR3 sequence is CASSSRDRGPHEQYF. CDR3 coding DNA: TGTGCCAGCAGCTCCCGGGACAGGGGTCCCCACGAGCAGTACTTC.